The 21 T cell receptor beta chains below all came from one sample that was sequenced in a study of blood T cell repertoires in COVID-19. Profiling relied on immunoSEQ multiplex PCR, and the TCRdb table lists in-frame clones only, not all of them. The repertoire has about 190,000 clones, under 90% of them found once; the top ten carry 20%. The sequenced sample was peripheral blood. The receptors here all came from a human donor in a cohort sampled during active COVID-19.

The chain couples TRBV4-2 to TRBJ1-2; TRBD1 is a possible D gene (5 bases). Deletions cut 0 bases from V and 4 bases from J, with 18 bases between. The length of the CDR3 is 17 residues. Germline lookup yields CDR1 LGHNA and CDR2 YNFKEQ. The CDR3 spells CASSQDLGSGRFYGYTF. The CDR3 DNA is TGTGCCAGCAGCCAAGATCTCGGGTCAGGGCGATTCTATGGCTACACCTTC.

The chain carries TRBV5-6 and TRBJ2-5, with a tentative D call TRBD1 (6 bases). Trimming removed 4 bases at V and 4 bases at J, with 20 bases between. Germline lookup yields CDR1 SGHDT and CDR2 YYEEEE. This CDR3 has 16 amino acids. CDR3 sequence (DNA): TGTGCCAGCAGCCGCCGTGTTAGGGGGATTCTAGAGACCCAGTACTTC. Translating gives CASSRRVRGILETQYF.

The V and J genes are TRBV5-1 and TRBJ1-1; unclear D gene. The CDR3 totals 14 residues. Deletions cut 4 bases from V and 1 base from J, with 11 bases between. The germline CDR1 and CDR2 sequences are SGHRS and YFSETQ. CDR3 sequence reads: CASSPVGGNTEAFF. In DNA, the CDR3 is TGCGCCAGCAGCCCCGTGGGAGGGAACACTGAAGCTTTCTTT.

The genes are TRBV9 and TRBJ2-2, with D hard to call. CDR1 SGDLS and CDR2 YYNGEE come from the germline V gene. The CDR3 is made up of 13 amino acids. V shed 2 bases and J shed 4 bases, with 6 bases lying between them. CDR3 protein: CASSVSSTGELFF. The CDR3 DNA sequence: TGTGCCAGCAGCGTTAGCTCCACCGGGGAGCTGTTTTTT.

This clone showed up just once. V and J are TRBV9 and TRBJ2-3, with unresolved D. Trimming pared 3 bases from V and 0 bases from J, leaving 14 bases between. The CDR3 covers 16 residues. Germline V gene data show CDR1 as SGDLS and CDR2 as YYNGEE. The CDR3 here is CASSGGTRPSTDTQYF. The CDR3 coding sequence is TGTGCCAGCAGCGGAGGCACCCGCCCTAGCACAGATACGCAGTATTTT. Variable domain in full (rest from reference TRBV9 and TRBJ2-3): DSGVTQTPKHLITATGQRVTLRCSPRSGDLSVYWYQQSLDQGLQFLIQYYNGEERAKGNILERFSAQQFPDLHSELNLSSLELGDSALYFCASSGGTRPSTDTQYFGPGTRLTVL.

The chain carries TRBV12-3 or TRBV12-4 and TRBJ1-3, with TRBD1 matching 8 bases. This CDR3 contains 13 residues. J gave up 9 bases and V 7 bases, and 8 bases lay outside the gene matches. The CDR3 here is CASTWTGMSTIYF. CDR3 coding DNA: TGTGCCAGCACCTGGACAGGGATGAGCACCATATATTTT.

The chain uses TRBV5-1 and TRBJ2-7, with 9 nucleotides matching TRBD1. The trim removed 4 bases at V and 1 base at J, leaving 3 bases unmatched. CDR3 length: 14 amino acids. Looked up from germline, CDR1 is SGHRS and CDR2 is YFSETQ. The CDR3 is CASSIGTGSYEQYV. DNA of the CDR3: TGCGCCAGCAGCATTGGGACAGGGTCCTACGAGCAGTACGTC.

The rearrangement uses TRBV25-1 and TRBJ1-6, with D unresolved. CDR3 size: 14 residues. Germline V gives CDR1 MGHDK, CDR2 SYGVNS. The germline V and J ends were trimmed by 4 bases and 0 bases, with 4 bases remaining between them. The CDR3 bases are TGTGCCAGCAGTGGGAGCTCCTATAATTCACCCCTCCACTTT. Protein product: CASSGSSYNSPLHF.

The rearrangement uses TRBV12-2 and TRBJ2-7; TRBD1, the table's D call, lacks a check against the DNA. TRBV12-2 is a pseudogene. The CDR3 is 11 amino acids. The CDR3 protein is CASRGTYEQYV. The CDR3, as DNA: TGTGCAAGTAGGGGAACCTACGAGCAGTACGTC.

The chain recombines TRBV18 with TRBJ1-4; D unclear. This CDR3 has 15 amino acids. CDR1 is KGHSH, CDR2 LQKENI, per germline. V gave up 2 bases and J gave up 0 bases, with 7 bases separating them. Here the CDR3 DNA reads TGTGCCAGCTCACCAATCCGGGCAACTAATGAAAAACTGTTTTTT. It codes for CASSPIRATNEKLFF.

V usage is TRBV6-4 and J usage is TRBJ2-1; perhaps TRBD1 as D (5 bases). Germline CDR1 reads MRHNA; CDR2 reads SNTAGT. The CDR3 length is 15 residues. Trimming shortened V by 3 bases and J by 13 bases, and 22 bases separated the two germline ends. CDR3 loop: CASSESQGSLSSQFF. The CDR3 DNA follows: TGTGCCAGCAGTGAATCGCAGGGCTCGCTCTCATCTCAGTTCTTC.

The V call is TRBV7-2, the J call TRBJ2-4; 10 bases match TRBD1. This CDR3 spans 14 amino acids. V shed 5 bases and J 10 bases; nucleotides not matched to a gene: 8. Germline V CDR1 and CDR2: SGHTA, FQGNSA. CDR3 sequence (DNA): TGTGCCAGCAGCCAGGGGCCGGGACAGGGGATTCAGTACTTC. This codes for CASSQGPGQGIQYF.

The J gene is TRBJ2-7, the V gene TRBV7-7; D perhaps matches TRBD1 (5 bases). V lost 3 bases to trimming and J lost 1 base, with 7 bases between them. Germline V gives CDR1 SSHAT, CDR2 FNYEAQ (reference sequence). The CDR3 totals 13 residues. CDR3 loop: CASSFGASYEQYF. The CDR3 DNA is TGTGCCAGCAGCTTTGGGGCGTCCTACGAGCAGTACTTC. Using reference TRBV7-7 and TRBJ2-7 for the parts outside the CDR3, the full variable domain is GAGVSQSPRYKVTKRGQDVTLRCDPISSHATLYWYQQALGQGPEFLTYFNYEAQPDKSGLPSDRFSAERPEGSISTLTIQRTEQRDSAMYRCASSFGASYEQYFGPGTRLTVT.

This chain connects TRBV6-5 to TRBJ2-7, with D possibly being TRBD1 (6 bases). Germline loops: CDR1 MNHEY, CDR2 SVGAGI. Trimming pared 6 bases from V and 7 bases from J, leaving 16 bases between. The CDR3 contains 13 residues. The CDR3 here is CASRQTGTGEQYF. Written as DNA, the CDR3 is TGTGCCAGCAGACAAACAGGGACGGGTGAGCAGTACTTC.

The chain recombines TRBV7-9 with TRBJ2-1, with D possibly matching TRBD1 (5 bases). This CDR3 has 14 residues. The germline V and J ends were trimmed by 3 bases and 2 bases, with 8 bases remaining between them. CDR1 is SEHNR and CDR2 is FQNEAQ in the germline V gene (reference sequence). CDR3 sequence: CASSLDTTYNEQFF. CDR3 in DNA: TGTGCCAGCAGCTTGGACACGACCTACAATGAGCAGTTCTTC.

The genes are TRBV7-9 and TRBJ1-1; a possible D gene is TRBD1 (6 bases). Trimming cost V 5 bases and J 2 bases, with 12 bases left between them. CDR3 length equals 14 residues. The germline CDR1 and CDR2 sequences are SEHNR and FQNEAQ (reference sequence). Here the CDR3 DNA reads TGTGCCAGCAGCGTCCCCAGGGGAAACACTGAAGCTTTCTTT. Protein: CASSVPRGNTEAFF.

This rearrangement joins TRBV19 to TRBJ1-4; tentatively, D is TRBD1 (6 bases). Germline CDR1 and CDR2: LNHDA and SQIVND (reference sequence). The CDR3 is 15 residues long. The germline V and J ends were trimmed by 9 bases and 4 bases, with 18 bases remaining between them. The CDR3 DNA reads TGTGCCAGCAAACAAACAGGGACGGATAATGAAAAACTGTTTTTT. It encodes CASKQTGTDNEKLFF. Supplemented by reference TRBV19 and TRBJ1-4, the full variable domain reads DGGITQSPKYLFRKEGQNVTLSCEQNLNHDAMYWYRQDPGQGLRLIYYSQIVNDFQKGDIAEGYSVSREKKESFPLTVTSAQKNPTAFYLCASKQTGTDNEKLFFGSGTQLSVL.

The rearrangement joins TRBV11-2 to TRBJ2-3; the match to TRBD1 covers 9 bases. The CDR3 extends over 14 amino acids. Germline CDR1 and CDR2: SGHAT and FQNNGV. The V gene end was trimmed by 4 bases and the J gene end by 5 bases; junction bases not matched to a gene: 4. In DNA form, the CDR3 reads TGTGCCAGCAGCTCCCGGGACAGGGAAGATACGCAGTATTTT. Its protein product is CASSSRDREDTQYF.

The chain recombines TRBV12-3 or TRBV12-4 with TRBJ1-6, with a possible D match to TRBD1 (6 bases). V lost 8 bases, J lost 10 bases, and 12 bases lay in between. The CDR3 runs to 12 residues. This CDR3 is CASRAGVSPLHF. The CDR3 DNA is TGTGCCAGCCGGGCAGGGGTCTCACCCCTCCACTTT.

The rearrangement uses TRBV28 and TRBJ2-1, with TRBD1 identical over 9 bases. V was pared by 1 base and J by 5 bases, with 6 bases of the junction left unmatched. CDR3 length equals 16 residues. Germline V gene sequence: CDR1 MDHEN, CDR2 SYDVKM. The DNA for the CDR3 is TGTGCCAGCAGTTTATTCGGACAGGGGTCTAACAATGAGCAGTTCTTC. It is translated as CASSLFGQGSNNEQFF.

This clone was observed a few times. The chain links TRBV11-2 to TRBJ2-5; 8 bases align to TRBD2. The CDR3 sequence is 13 residues long. Per the germline V gene, CDR1 is SGHAT and CDR2 is FQNNGV. The J segment lost 0 bases and the V segment lost 8 bases, leaving 2 bases of the junction unmatched. CDR3 residues: CASSSGHQETQYF. CDR3 coding DNA: TGTGCCAGCTCTAGCGGGCACCAAGAGACCCAGTACTTC.